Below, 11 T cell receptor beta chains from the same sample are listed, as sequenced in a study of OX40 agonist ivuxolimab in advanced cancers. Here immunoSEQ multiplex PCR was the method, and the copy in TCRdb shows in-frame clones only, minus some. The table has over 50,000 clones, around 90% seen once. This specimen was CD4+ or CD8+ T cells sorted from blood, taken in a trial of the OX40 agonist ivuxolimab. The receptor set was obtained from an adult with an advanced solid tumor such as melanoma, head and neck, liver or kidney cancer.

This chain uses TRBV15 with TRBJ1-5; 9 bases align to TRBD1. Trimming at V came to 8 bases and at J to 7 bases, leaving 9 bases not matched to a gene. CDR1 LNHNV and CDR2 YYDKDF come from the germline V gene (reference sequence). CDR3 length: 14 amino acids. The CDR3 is CATQTGGMDQPQHF. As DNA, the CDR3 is TGTGCCACCCAGACAGGGGGGATGGACCAGCCCCAGCATTTT.

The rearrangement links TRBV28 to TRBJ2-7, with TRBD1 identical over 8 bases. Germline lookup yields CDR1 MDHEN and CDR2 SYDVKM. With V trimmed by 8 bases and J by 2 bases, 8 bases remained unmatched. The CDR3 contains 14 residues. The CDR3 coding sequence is TGTGCCAGCGAGTCTGGGACAGGCACCTACGAGCAGTACTTC. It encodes CASESGTGTYEQYF.

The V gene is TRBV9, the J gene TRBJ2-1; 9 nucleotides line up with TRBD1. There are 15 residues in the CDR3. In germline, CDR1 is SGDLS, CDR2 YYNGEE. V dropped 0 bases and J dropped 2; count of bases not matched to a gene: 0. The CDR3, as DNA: TGTGCCAGCAGCGTAGGGGACAGGGCCTACAATGAGCAGTTCTTC. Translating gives CASSVGDRAYNEQFF.

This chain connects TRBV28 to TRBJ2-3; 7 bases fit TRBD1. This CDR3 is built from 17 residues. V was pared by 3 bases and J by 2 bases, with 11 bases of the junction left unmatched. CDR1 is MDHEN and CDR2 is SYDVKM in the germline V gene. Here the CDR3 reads CASSLNLGTELTDTQYF. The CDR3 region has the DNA TGTGCCAGCAGTTTGAACCTCGGGACAGAGCTCACAGATACGCAGTATTTT. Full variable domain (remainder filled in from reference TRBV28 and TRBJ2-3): DVKVTQSSRYLVKRTGEKVFLECVQDMDHENMFWYRQDPGLGLRLIYFSYDVKMKEKGDIPEGYSVSREKKERFSLILESASTNQTSMYLCASSLNLGTELTDTQYFGPGTRLTVL.

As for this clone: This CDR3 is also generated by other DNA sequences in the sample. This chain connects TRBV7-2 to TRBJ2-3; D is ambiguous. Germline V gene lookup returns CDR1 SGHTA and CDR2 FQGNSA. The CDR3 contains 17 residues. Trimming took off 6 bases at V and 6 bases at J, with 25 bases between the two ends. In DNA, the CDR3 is TGTGCCAGCAGTTCCGGTGAGGAAAGGGTTTTGTCGGATACGCAGTATTTT. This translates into CASSSGEERVLSDTQYF.

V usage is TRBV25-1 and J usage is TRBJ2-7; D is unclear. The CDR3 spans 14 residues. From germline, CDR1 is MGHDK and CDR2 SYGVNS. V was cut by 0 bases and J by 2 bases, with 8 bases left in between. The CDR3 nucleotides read TGTGCCAGCAGTGAATACTCCGTCCCCTACGAGCAGTACTTC. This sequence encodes CASSEYSVPYEQYF.

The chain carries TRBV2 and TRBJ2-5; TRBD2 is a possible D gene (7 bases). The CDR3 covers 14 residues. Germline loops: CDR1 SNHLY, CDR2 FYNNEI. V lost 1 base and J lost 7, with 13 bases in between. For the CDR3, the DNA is TGTGCCAGCAGTGAAGGGCAGGGAGGGGGGACCCAGTACTTC. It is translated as CASSEGQGGGTQYF.

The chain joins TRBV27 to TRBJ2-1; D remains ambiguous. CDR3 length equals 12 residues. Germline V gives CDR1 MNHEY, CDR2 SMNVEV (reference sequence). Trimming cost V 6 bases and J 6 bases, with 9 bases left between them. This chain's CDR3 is CASRGFGNEQFF. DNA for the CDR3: TGTGCCAGCAGGGGGTTTGGCAATGAGCAGTTCTTC.

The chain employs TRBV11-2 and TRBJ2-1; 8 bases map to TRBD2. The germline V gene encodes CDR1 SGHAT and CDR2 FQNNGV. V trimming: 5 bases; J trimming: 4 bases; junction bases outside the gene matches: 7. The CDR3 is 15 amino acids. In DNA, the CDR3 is TGTGCCAGCAGCCAACCTAGCGGGCCATACAATGAGCAGTTCTTC. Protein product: CASSQPSGPYNEQFF.

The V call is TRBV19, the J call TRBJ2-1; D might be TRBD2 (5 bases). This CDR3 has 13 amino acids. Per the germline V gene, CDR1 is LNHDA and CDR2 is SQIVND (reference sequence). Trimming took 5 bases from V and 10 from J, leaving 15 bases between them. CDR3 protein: CASSPGLPGEQFF. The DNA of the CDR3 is TGTGCCAGTAGTCCCGGACTTCCGGGGGAGCAGTTCTTC.

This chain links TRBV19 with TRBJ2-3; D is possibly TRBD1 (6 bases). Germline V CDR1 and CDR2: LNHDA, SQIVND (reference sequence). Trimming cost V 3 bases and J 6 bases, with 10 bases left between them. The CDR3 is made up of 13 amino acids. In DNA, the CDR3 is TGTGCCAGTAGTATGTGGCAGGGGGATACGCAGTATTTT. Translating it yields CASSMWQGDTQYF.